The 16 T cell receptor beta chains listed next were all sequenced from one sample in a study of blood T cell repertoires in COVID-19. The assay was immunoSEQ multiplex PCR, and TCRdb's table has in-frame clones only and misses some. The sample records under 200,000 clones, roughly 84% being singletons. Sequences were obtained from peripheral blood. The receptors derive from a man between 45 and 60 years old with active or convalescent COVID-19.

This chain uses TRBV29-1 with TRBJ2-1; TRBD2 is a possible D gene (6 bases). The CDR3 covers 13 residues. V was shortened by 3 bases and J by 7 bases, with 13 bases between the two germline ends. Germline V gene lookup returns CDR1 SQVTM and CDR2 ANQGSEA. The CDR3 sequence: CSVDSGGENEQFF. In DNA form, the CDR3 reads TGCAGCGTTGATAGCGGAGGGGAGAATGAGCAGTTCTTC.

V gene TRBV7-8 combines with J gene TRBJ2-7; D perhaps matches TRBD1 (6 bases). Deletions cut 5 bases from V and 3 bases from J, with 20 bases between. CDR1 and CDR2 from the germline V gene are SGHVS and FQNEAQ. The CDR3 loop spans 16 amino acids. The CDR3 region has the DNA TGTGCCAGCAGCCCACCCACCACAGGGTCGGGCTACGAGCAGTACTTC. It translates to CASSPPTTGSGYEQYF.

The CDR3 spells CSVPLGTGASYAFF. The DNA of the CDR3 is TGCAGCGTCCCCTTAGGGACAGGCGCCTCTTATGCTTTCTTT. V usage is TRBV29-1 and J usage is TRBJ1-1, with 8 nucleotides matching TRBD1. The V gene's germline CDR1 is SQVTM and CDR2 ANQGSEA. V dropped 6 bases and J dropped 11; count of bases not matched to a gene: 17. CDR3 length equals 14 residues.

This clone was detected only once. The rearrangement links TRBV27 to TRBJ1-5; D is ambiguous. Trimming took 5 bases from V and 4 from J, leaving 15 bases between them. In germline, CDR1 is MNHEY, CDR2 SMNVEV (reference sequence). This CDR3 comprises 15 residues. The CDR3: CASSRGGARNQPQHF. The CDR3 nucleotides read TGTGCCAGCAGTCGGGGTGGAGCTAGGAATCAGCCCCAGCATTTT.

This chain links TRBV7-3 with TRBJ2-6; 10 positions agree with TRBD2. V shed 8 bases, J shed 4 bases, and the junction held 8 bases outside the gene matches. CDR1 SGHTA and CDR2 FQGTGA come from the germline V gene. This CDR3 has 16 residues. DNA of the CDR3: TGTGCCAGCGGTCTAGCGGGAGCCAACGGGGCCAACGTCCTGACTTTC. This gives the protein CASGLAGANGANVLTF.

The rearrangement uses TRBV24-1 and TRBJ2-7, with D perhaps TRBD1 (6 bases). CDR3 size: 15 residues. The germline V gene encodes CDR1 KGHDR and CDR2 SFDVKD. V was shortened by 5 bases and J by 0 bases, with 13 bases between the two germline ends. CDR3 protein: CATSGGGFTSYEQYF. CDR3 DNA sequence: TGTGCCACCAGTGGTGGGGGCTTTACCTCCTACGAGCAGTACTTC.

The genes are TRBV9 and TRBJ1-6; possible D gene TRBD1, 5 bases. The CDR3 covers 14 residues. Germline V CDR1 and CDR2: SGDLS, YYNGEE. The germline V and J ends were trimmed by 1 base and 8 bases, with 10 bases remaining between them. Here the CDR3 reads CASSVTRADSPLHF. CDR3 DNA: TGTGCCAGCAGCGTAACCAGGGCAGATTCACCCCTCCACTTT.

The chain carries TRBV7-2 and TRBJ1-3, with 11 bases fitting TRBD1. Germline-derived CDR1 and CDR2 are SGHTA and FQGNSA. The CDR3 runs to 19 residues. V lost 4 bases and J lost 0; bases outside the gene matches: 11. CDR3 nucleotide sequence: TGTGCCAGCAGCTCGACCGGGACAGGGGGACTGAGCTCTGGAAACACCATATATTTT. Its protein product is CASSSTGTGGLSSGNTIYF.

This rearrangement joins TRBV5-8 to TRBJ2-2; D is perhaps TRBD1 (5 bases). The germline V gene has CDR1 SGHTS and CDR2 YDEGEE. Trimming took off 1 base at V and 6 bases at J, with 7 bases between the two ends. This CDR3 is built from 13 residues. Here the CDR3 DNA reads TGTGCCAGCAGCTTGAAAGGGGCCGGGGAGCTGTTTTTT. The encoded protein is CASSLKGAGELFF.

The CDR3 sequence is CATSVQGAGELFF. CDR3 in DNA: TGTGCCACCAGTGTGCAGGGGGCCGGGGAGCTGTTTTTT. This chain joins TRBV24-1 and TRBJ2-2, with TRBD1 matching over 7 bases. With 5 bases clipped from V and 6 bases from J, the junction kept 2 bases outside the gene matches. The CDR3 is made up of 13 amino acids. Germline-derived CDR1 and CDR2 are KGHDR and SFDVKD.

The gene calls are TRBV11-3 and TRBJ2-1, with D possibly being TRBD2 (6 bases). V dropped 5 bases and J dropped 7 bases, with 12 bases sitting between them. The CDR3 covers 13 residues. Germline V gene lookup returns CDR1 SGHNT and CDR2 YENEEA. The CDR3 nucleotides are TGTGCCAGCAGCCCCCCTGGGAGGAATGAGCAGTTCTTC. The encoded protein is CASSPPGRNEQFF.

The chain has TRBV5-1 and TRBJ1-5; 9 bases line up with TRBD1. Germline CDR1 is SGHRS and CDR2 is YFSETQ. The length of the CDR3 is 16 residues. With 0 bases clipped from V and 3 bases from J, the junction kept 4 bases outside the gene matches. The CDR3 DNA reads TGCGCCAGCAGCTTGGGGACAGGGGCGAACAATCAGCCCCAGCATTTT. This translates into CASSLGTGANNQPQHF.

The chain recombines TRBV14 with TRBJ2-7; 7 positions match TRBD1. CDR3 size: 14 residues. V lost 6 bases, J lost 3 bases, and 8 bases stayed unmatched. Germline V gene sequence: CDR1 SGHDN, CDR2 FVKESK. The CDR3 loop is CASSRGQANYEQYF. The CDR3 DNA is TGTGCCAGCAGTCGTGGACAGGCGAACTACGAGCAGTACTTC.

The V gene is TRBV2, the J gene TRBJ1-2; no clear D. This CDR3 has 13 amino acids. Germline CDR1 and CDR2: SNHLY and FYNNEI. V lost 2 bases, J lost 8 bases, and 12 bases lay in between. The CDR3 bases are TGTGCCAGCAGTGAAAATCTGAGTATCGGCTACACCTTC. Translation: CASSENLSIGYTF.

This chain uses TRBV2 with TRBJ1-1; D remains ambiguous. V dropped 3 bases and J dropped 0 bases, with 5 bases sitting between them. Per the germline V gene, CDR1 is SNHLY and CDR2 is FYNNEI. CDR3 length equals 13 residues. The CDR3 coding sequence is TGTGCCAGCAGTGACGGGGTGAACACTGAAGCTTTCTTT. As protein: CASSDGVNTEAFF.

V usage is TRBV9 and J usage is TRBJ2-1, with 9 bases matching TRBD2. Germline values: CDR1 SGDLS, CDR2 YYNGEE. V gave up 0 bases and J gave up 6 bases; unmatched junction bases: 7. CDR3 length: 16 residues. The DNA of the CDR3 is TGTGCCAGCAGCGTAGGGATAGCGGGAGAGTCCAATGAGCAGTTCTTC. As protein: CASSVGIAGESNEQFF.